This note documents a single TCR beta chain sequence. The germline gives CDR1 MNHNY, CDR2 SVGAGI (reference sequence). V lost 6 bases and J lost 6; bases outside the gene matches: 4. This CDR3 is 14 amino acids long. The entry originates in a study of T cells of healthy individuals. TCRdb analysed the 5' RACE reads with MiXCR anew, one entry per CDR3 protein. The sample has around 63,000 distinct CDR3 sequences, 15% to 20% seen once. This chain joins TRBV6-6 and TRBJ2-1; TRBD2 agrees at 11 bases. The clonotype originates from a human donor in good health. The CDR3 bases are TGTGCCAGCAGGAAGGGACTAGCGGTCAATGAGCAGTTCTTC. Translating it yields CASRKGLAVNEQFF.